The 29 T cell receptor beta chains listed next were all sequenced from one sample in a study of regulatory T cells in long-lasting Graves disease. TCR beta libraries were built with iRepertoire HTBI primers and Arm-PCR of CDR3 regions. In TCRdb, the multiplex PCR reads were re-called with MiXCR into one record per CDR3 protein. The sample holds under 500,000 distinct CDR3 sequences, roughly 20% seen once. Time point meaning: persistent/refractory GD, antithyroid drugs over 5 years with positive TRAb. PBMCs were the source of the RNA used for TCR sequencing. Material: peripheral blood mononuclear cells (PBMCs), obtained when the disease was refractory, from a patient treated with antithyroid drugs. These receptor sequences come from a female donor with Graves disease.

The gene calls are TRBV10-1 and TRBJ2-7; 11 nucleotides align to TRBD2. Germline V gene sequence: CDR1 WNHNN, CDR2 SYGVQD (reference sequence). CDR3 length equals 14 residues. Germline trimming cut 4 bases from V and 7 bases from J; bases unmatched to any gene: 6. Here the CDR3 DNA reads TGCGCCAGCAGTGTACTAGCGGGAGAGGATGAGCAGTACTTC. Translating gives CASSVLAGEDEQYF.

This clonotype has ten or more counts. The DNA for the CDR3 is TGTGCCAGCCGGGACTACAATCAGCCCCAGCATTTT. It translates to CASRDYNQPQHF. This sequence joins TRBV12-3 or TRBV12-4 and TRBJ1-5, with D perhaps matching TRBD1 (5 bases). This CDR3 has 12 amino acids. Between the trimmed V and J ends, which lost 8 bases and 3 bases, there was a span of 8 bases.

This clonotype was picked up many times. The CDR3 loop is CASSLETGGAYEQYF. The CDR3 DNA reads as TGTGCCAGCAGCCTGGAGACAGGGGGAGCCTACGAGCAGTACTTC. V gene TRBV11-2 combines with J gene TRBJ2-7, with TRBD1 matching over 9 bases. Trimming cost V 5 bases and J 2 bases; bases outside gene matches: 7. Per germline, CDR1 SGHAT and CDR2 FQNNGV. CDR3 length: 15 amino acids.

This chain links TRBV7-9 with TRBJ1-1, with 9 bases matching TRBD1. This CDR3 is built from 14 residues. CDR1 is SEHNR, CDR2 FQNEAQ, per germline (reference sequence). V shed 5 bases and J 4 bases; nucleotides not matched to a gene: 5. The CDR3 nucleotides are TGTGCCAGCAGCCGGGGACAGGGTTTCACTGAAGCTTTCTTT. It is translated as CASSRGQGFTEAFF. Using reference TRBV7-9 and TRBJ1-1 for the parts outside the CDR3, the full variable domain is DTGVSQNPRHKITKRGQNVTFRCDPISEHNRLYWYRQTLGQGPEFLTYFQNEAQLEKSRLLSDRFSAERPKGSFSTLEIQRTEQGDSAMYLCASSRGQGFTEAFFGQGTRLTVV.

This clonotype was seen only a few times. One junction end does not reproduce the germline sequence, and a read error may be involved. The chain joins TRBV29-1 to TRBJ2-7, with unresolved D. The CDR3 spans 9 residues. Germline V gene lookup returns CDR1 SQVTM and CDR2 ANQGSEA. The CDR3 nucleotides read TGCACCGTACCCTACGAGCAGTGCTTC. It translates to CTVPYEQCF.

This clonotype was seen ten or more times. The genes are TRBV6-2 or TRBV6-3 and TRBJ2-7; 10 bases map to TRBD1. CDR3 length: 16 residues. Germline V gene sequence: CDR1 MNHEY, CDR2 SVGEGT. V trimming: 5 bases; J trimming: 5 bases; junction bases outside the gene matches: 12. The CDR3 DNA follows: TGTGCCAGCAGTAAACCGGGACAGGGGTACGTGGACGAGCAGTACTTC. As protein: CASSKPGQGYVDEQYF.

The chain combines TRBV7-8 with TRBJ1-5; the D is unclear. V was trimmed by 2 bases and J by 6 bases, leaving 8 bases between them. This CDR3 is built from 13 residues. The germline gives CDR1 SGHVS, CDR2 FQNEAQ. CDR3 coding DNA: TGTGCCAGCAGCTTAAACAGACTTCAGCCCCAGCATTTT. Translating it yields CASSLNRLQPQHF.

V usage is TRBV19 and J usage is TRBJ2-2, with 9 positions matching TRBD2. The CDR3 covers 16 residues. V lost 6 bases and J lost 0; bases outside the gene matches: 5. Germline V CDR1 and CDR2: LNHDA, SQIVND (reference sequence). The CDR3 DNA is TGTGCCAGTAGGAGACTAGCGGCGTCGAACACCGGGGAGCTGTTTTTT. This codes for CASRRLAASNTGELFF.

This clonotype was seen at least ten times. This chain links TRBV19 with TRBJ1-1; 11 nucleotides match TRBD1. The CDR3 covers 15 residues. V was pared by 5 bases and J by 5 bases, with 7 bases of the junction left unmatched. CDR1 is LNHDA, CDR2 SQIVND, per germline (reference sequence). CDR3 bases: TGTGCCAGTAGTTTCCGCGGACAGGGGGCGACTGAAGCTTTCTTT. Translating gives CASSFRGQGATEAFF.

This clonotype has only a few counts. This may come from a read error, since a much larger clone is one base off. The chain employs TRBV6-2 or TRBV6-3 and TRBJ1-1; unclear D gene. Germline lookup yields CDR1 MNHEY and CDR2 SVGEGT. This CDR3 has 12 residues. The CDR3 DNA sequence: TGTGCCAGCGGTTACCAGAACACTGAAGCTTTCTTT. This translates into CASGYQNTEAFF.

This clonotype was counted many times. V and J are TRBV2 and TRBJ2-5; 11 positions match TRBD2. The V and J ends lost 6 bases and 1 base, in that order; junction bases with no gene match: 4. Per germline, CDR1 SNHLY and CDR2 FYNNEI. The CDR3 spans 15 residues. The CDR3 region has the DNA TGTGCCAGCAGGCCGGGACTAGCGGTCCAAGAGACCCAGTACTTC. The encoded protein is CASRPGLAVQETQYF.

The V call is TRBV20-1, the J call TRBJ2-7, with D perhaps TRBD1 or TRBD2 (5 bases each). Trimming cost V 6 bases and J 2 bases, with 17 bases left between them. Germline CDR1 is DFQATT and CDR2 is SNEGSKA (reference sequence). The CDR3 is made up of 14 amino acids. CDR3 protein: CSASRRDETYEQYF. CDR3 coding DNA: TGCAGTGCCAGCCGCCGGGACGAAACCTACGAGCAGTACTTC.

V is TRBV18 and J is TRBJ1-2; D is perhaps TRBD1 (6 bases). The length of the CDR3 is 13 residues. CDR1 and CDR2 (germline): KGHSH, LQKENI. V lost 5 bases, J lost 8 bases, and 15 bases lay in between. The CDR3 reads CASSATGLLGYTF. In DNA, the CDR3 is TGTGCCAGCTCAGCGACAGGCCTCCTAGGCTACACCTTC.

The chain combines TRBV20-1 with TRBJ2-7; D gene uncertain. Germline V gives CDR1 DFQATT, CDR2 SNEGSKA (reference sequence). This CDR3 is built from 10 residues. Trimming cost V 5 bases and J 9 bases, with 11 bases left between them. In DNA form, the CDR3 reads TGCAGTGCTGGGCTATTTGGGCAGTACTTC. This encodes CSAGLFGQYF.

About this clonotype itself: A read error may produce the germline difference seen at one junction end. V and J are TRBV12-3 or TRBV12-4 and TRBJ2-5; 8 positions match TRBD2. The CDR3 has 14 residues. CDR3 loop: CASSLSSGQETQHF. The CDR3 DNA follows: TGTGCCAGCAGTTTGTCTAGCGGGCAGGAGACCCAGCACTTC.

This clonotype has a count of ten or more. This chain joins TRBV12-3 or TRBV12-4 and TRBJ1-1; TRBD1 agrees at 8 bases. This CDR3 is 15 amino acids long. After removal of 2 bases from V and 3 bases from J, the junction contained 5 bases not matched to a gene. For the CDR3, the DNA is TGTGCCAGCAGTTTAAACAGGGGGAAGGACACTGAAGCTTTCTTT. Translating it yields CASSLNRGKDTEAFF.

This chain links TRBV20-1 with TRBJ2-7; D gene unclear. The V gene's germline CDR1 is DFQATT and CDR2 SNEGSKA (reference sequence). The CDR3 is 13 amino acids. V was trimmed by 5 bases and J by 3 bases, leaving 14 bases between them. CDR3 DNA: TGCAGTGCTTTTGACCCCGGGTACTACGAGCAGTACTTC. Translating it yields CSAFDPGYYEQYF.

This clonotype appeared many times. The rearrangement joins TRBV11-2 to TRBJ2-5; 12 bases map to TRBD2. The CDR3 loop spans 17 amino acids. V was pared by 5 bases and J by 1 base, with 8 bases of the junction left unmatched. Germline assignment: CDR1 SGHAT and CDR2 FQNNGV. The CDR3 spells CASSPGLAGNRQETQYF. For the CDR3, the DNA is TGTGCCAGCAGCCCTGGACTAGCGGGGAACCGCCAAGAGACCCAGTACTTC.

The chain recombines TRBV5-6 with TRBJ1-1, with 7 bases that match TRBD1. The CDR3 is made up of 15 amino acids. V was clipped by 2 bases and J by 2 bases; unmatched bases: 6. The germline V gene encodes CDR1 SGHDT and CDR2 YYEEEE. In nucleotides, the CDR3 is TGTGCCAGCAGCTTTAAGGGGGCCCAAAACACTGAAGCTTTCTTT. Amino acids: CASSFKGAQNTEAFF.

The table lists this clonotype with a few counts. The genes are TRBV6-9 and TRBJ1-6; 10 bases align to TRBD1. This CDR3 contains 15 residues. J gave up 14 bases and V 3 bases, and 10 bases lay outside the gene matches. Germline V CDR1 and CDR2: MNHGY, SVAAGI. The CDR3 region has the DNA TGTGCCAGCAGTTACCCCGACAGGGGGCGGTATACCCTCCACTTT. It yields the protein CASSYPDRGRYTLHF.

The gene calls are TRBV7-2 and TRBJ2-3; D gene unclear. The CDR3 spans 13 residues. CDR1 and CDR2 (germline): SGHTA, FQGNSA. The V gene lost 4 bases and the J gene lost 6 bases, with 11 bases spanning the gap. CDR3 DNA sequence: TGTGCCAGCAGCTCCTCGTATGGGGATACGCAGTATTTT. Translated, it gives CASSSSYGDTQYF.

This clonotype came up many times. CDR3: CASRPGQYGQETQYF. In DNA form, the CDR3 reads TGTGCCAGCCGTCCGGGTCAATATGGTCAGGAGACCCAGTACTTC. The chain employs TRBV7-2 and TRBJ2-5; no firm D call. Trimming removed 8 bases from V and 5 bases from J, with 21 bases in between. CDR1 SGHTA and CDR2 FQGNSA come from the germline V gene. The CDR3 runs 15 residues.

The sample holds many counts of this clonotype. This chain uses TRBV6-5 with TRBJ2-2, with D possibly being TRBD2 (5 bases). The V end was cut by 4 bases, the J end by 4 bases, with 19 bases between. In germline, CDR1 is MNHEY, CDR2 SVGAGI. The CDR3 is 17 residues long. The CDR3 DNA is TGTGCCAGCAGTTCCTTTCTACCCAGCGGATCCACCGGGGAGCTGTTTTTT. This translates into CASSSFLPSGSTGELFF.

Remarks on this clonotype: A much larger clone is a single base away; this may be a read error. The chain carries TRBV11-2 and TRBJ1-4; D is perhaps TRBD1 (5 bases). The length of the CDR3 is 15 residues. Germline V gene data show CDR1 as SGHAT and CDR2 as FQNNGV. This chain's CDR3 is CASSFGGPSHDKLFF. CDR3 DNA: TGTGCCAGCAGCTTCGGGGGACCAAGTCATGATAAACTGTTTTTT.

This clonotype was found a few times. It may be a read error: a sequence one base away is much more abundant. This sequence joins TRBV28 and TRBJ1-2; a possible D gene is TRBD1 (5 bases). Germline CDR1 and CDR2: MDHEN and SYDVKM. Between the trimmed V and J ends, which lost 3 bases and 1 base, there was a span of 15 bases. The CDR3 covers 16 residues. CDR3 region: CASSFHGARGNYGYTF. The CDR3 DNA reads TGTGCCAGCAGTTTTCACGGGGCGCGAGGTAACTATGGCTACACCTTC.

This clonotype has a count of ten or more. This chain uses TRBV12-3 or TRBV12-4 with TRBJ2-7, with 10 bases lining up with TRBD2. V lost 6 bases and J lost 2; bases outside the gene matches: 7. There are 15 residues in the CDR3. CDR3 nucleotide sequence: TGTGCCAGCAGCCCAGCTAGCGGGAGTCCCTACGAGCAGTACTTC. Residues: CASSPASGSPYEQYF.

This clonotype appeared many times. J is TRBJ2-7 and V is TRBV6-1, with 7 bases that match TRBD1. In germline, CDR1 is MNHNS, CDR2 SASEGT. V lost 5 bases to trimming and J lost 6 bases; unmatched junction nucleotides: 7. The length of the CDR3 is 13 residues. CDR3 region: CASSRQGLFEQYF. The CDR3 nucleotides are TGTGCCAGCAGTCGACAGGGTCTCTTCGAGCAGTACTTC.

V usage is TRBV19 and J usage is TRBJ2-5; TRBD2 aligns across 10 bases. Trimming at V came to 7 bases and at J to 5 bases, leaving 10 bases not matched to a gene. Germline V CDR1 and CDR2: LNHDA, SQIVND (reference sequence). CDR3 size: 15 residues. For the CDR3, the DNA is TGTGCCAGTACTCTCTCTAGCGGGAGCGGTGAGACCCAGTACTTC. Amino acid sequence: CASTLSSGSGETQYF.

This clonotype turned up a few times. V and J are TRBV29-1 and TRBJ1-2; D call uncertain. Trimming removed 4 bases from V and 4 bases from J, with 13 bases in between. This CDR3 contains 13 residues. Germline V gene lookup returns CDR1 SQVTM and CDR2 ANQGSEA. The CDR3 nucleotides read TGCAGCGTTGTTTTGGGGTTGAGCTATGGCTACACCTTC. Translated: CSVVLGLSYGYTF.